This T cell receptor (beta chain) was identified in a study of CD8 T cells in ankylosing spondylitis. General study points: The disease-linked clones had a CD8+ phenotype and low blood frequencies. Within ankylosing spondylitis blood, a TCR beta motif made up of under 10 highly homologous variants appeared to be characteristic.

The table lists this clonotype with many counts. Antigen: not known. One entry per CDR3 protein, called by TCRdb with MiXCR from the 5' RACE reads. The repertoire consists of tens of thousands of distinct CDR3 sequences, with roughly 5.3% occurring once and the leading ten covering 2% to 2.5%. This sequence was found in a male donor with ankylosing spondylitis or in good health (not recorded which). Material: blood, either unsorted or a sorted T cell fraction (not recorded which).

Written as DNA, the CDR3 is TGTGCCAGCAGCTCGGCCTTAACACCGTACGAGCAGTACTTC. It is translated as CASSSALTPYEQYF. The chain has TRBV7-9 and TRBJ2-7; D remains unclear. V dropped 4 bases and J dropped 4 bases, with 14 bases sitting between them. There are 14 residues in the CDR3. Per germline, CDR1 SEHNR and CDR2 FQNEAQ (reference sequence).